This is a list of T cell receptor delta chains from one sample in a study of γδ T cells in repeated Plasmodium falciparum infection. TCRdb reanalysed the multiplex PCR reads via CATT. Of approximately 93,000 delta-chain clones in the sample, roughly 0.98% were seen once. The source material was gamma-delta T cells from blood. Receptors were obtained from a pool of human donors (malaria-infected and uninfected, not separated). Each CDR3 is given with its conserved first and last residue. A D gene is named only where the DNA matches it firmly. Expanded clones are given a class, and other clones once, few, many or no size at all.

v_gene,d_gene,abundance,j_gene,CDR3aa,CDR3nt
TRDV2,TRDD3,medium-sized,TRDJ1,CACDPKRLRVLGDRGTDKLIF,TGTGCCTGTGACCCTAAACGCCTTCGAGTACTGGGGGATAGAGGGACCGATAAACTCATCTTT
TRDV1,.,many,TRDJ3,CALGELPTIRFYGWGKESWDTRQMFF,TGTGCTCTTGGGGAACTTCCTACGATTCGGTTCTACGGTTGGGGAAAAGAGTCCTGGGACACCCGACAGATGTTTTTC
TRDV1,.,many,TRDJ1,CALGDQDLFHRARTDKLIF,TGTGCTCTTGGGGATCAGGACCTCTTCCATAGGGCCCGGACCGATAAACTCATCTTT
TRDV1,.,many,TRDJ1,CALGVAPTQYTDKLIF,TGTGCTCTTGGGGTCGCTCCCACCCAGTACACCGATAAACTCATCTTT
TRDV1,.,many,TRDJ1,CALGEAWVTLPGWGFTDKLIF,TGTGCTCTTGGAGAAGCGTGGGTGACCCTACCCGGCTGGGGATTCACCGATAAACTCATCTTT
TRDV1,TRDD2,many,TRDJ1,CALGDLTFLPIPIHRYDKLIF,TGTGCTCTTGGGGACCTTACCTTCCTCCCAATACCTATCCACCGCTACGATAAACTCATCTTT
TRDV1,.,many,TRDJ1,CALGAQGETKRMRGLPPLYTDKLIF,TGTGCTCTTGGGGCCCAAGGAGAGACAAAAAGAATGAGGGGATTACCCCCCCTTTACACCGATAAACTCATCTTT
TRDV1,TRDD3,many,TRDJ1,CALGELAHSRTGGYRLYTDKLIF,TGTGCTCTTGGGGAACTCGCCCACTCCCGGACTGGGGGATACCGACTGTACACCGATAAACTCATCTTT
TRDV1,TRDD3,medium-sized,TRDJ1,CALGERIRPGGLSQYTDKLIF,TGTGCTCTTGGGGAAAGGATCCGACCTGGGGGACTCTCACAGTACACCGATAAACTCATCTTT
TRDV2,TRDD3,many,TRDJ1,CACDTWGMYTDKLIF,TGTGCCTGTGACACCTGGGGGATGTACACCGATAAACTCATCTTT
TRDV2,.,many,TRDJ1,CACDTLDEGLGFTDKLIF,TGTGCCTGTGACACCCTTGACGAGGGGCTGGGGTTCACCGATAAACTCATCTTT
TRDV1,.,few,TRDJ1,CALGEPTLGWGSLEEDTDKLIF,TGTGCTCTTGGGGAGCCGACGTTGGGGTGGGGGTCGCTAGAAGAGGACACCGATAAACTCATCTTT
TRDV1,.,large,TRDJ1,CALGEVEDTTDKLIF,TGTGCTCTTGGGGAAGTAGAGGATACAACCGATAAACTCATCTTT
TRDV1,TRDD3,medium-sized,TRDJ1,CALGELCESPGGPYTDKLIF,TGTGCTCTTGGGGAACTCTGCGAGTCCCCTGGGGGACCGTACACCGATAAACTCATCTTT
TRDV2,TRDD3,many,TRDJ1,CACDSLGDTADKLIF,TGTGCCTGTGACTCCCTGGGGGATACAGCCGATAAACTCATCTTT
TRDV3,TRDD3,medium-sized,TRDJ1,CAPHFDDSFHKVLGDGYTDKLIF,TGTGCCCCGCATTTCGACGATTCCTTCCATAAGGTACTGGGGGACGGGTACACCGATAAACTCATCTTT
TRDV2,TRDD3,many,TRDJ1,CACDSLLGDTRTDKLIF,TGTGCCTGTGACTCCCTACTGGGGGATACGCGCACCGATAAACTCATCTTT
TRDV1,.,many,TRDJ1,CALGEPLNGWGTDKLIF,TGTGCTCTTGGGGAACCCCTAAATGGATGGGGGACCGATAAACTCATCTTT
TRDV1,TRDD2,many,TRDJ1,CALGEPPFLPLSLYTDKLIF,TGTGCTCTTGGGGAACCACCCTTCCTACCGTTGTCCCTTTACACCGATAAACTCATCTTT
TRDV2,TRDD3,medium-sized,TRDJ1,CAWGPPSTGGNKYTDKLIF,TGTGCCTGGGGACCCCCTTCAACTGGGGGAAACAAGTACACCGATAAACTCATCTTT
TRDV1,TRDD3,.,TRDJ1,CALGELTYPVAADLGITGTDKLIF,TGTGCTCTTGGGGAACTAACCTACCCTGTGGCTGCCGACTTGGGGATAACCGGCACCGATAAACTCATCTTT
TRDV1,TRDD3,many,TRDJ1,CALGELEWGLWGPYTDKLIF,TGTGCTCTTGGGGAACTCGAGTGGGGGCTCTGGGGGCCGTACACCGATAAACTCATCTTT
TRDV1,TRDD3,many,TRDJ1,CALGELIWGSGLIF,TGTGCTCTTGGGGAACTAATCTGGGGGAGCGGACTCATCTTT
TRDV2,TRDD3,many,TRDJ1,CACDTIMSLGDKADKLIF,TGTGCCTGTGACACCATCATGTCACTGGGGGATAAGGCCGATAAACTCATCTTT
TRDV2,.,many,TRDJ1,CACDTVLRTGDANTDKLIF,TGTGCCTGTGACACCGTCCTACGAACTGGGGATGCGAACACCGATAAACTCATCTTT
TRDV2,TRDD3,many,TRDJ1,CACDTLGPQLGDTQENDKLIF,TGTGCCTGTGACACCTTAGGCCCCCAACTGGGGGATACGCAGGAAAACGATAAACTCATCTTT
TRDV2,TRDD3,many,TRDJ1,CACDSVLGALYTDKLIF,TGTGCCTGTGACAGCGTACTGGGGGCCTTGTACACCGATAAACTCATCTTT
TRDV1,.,medium-sized,TRDJ1,CALGEYRPGYTDKLIF,TGTGCTCTTGGGGAATACCGTCCTGGGTACACCGATAAACTCATCTTT
TRDV2,TRDD3,many,TRDJ1,CACDALPALGDRLKSDYTDKLIF,TGTGCCTGTGACGCCCTTCCTGCACTGGGGGACCGACTAAAATCAGATTACACCGATAAACTCATCTTT
TRDV1,.,many,TRDJ1,CALGEYRVRNWVGPDKLIF,TGTGCTCTTGGGGAATACCGTGTCCGAAACTGGGTTGGCCCCGATAAACTCATCTTT
TRDV2,TRDD3,many,TRDJ1,CACDPIPPDSVLGDTDKLIF,TGTGCCTGTGACCCAATTCCTCCCGACTCAGTACTGGGGGATACCGATAAACTCATCTTT
TRAV29/DV5,TRDD3,many,TRDJ1,CAASAKKSSPSYGNSLWGIRSRLIF,TGTGCAGCAAGCGCTAAGAAATCCTCACCGTCCTACGGAAACTCTCTCTGGGGGATACGGAGCAGACTCATCTTT